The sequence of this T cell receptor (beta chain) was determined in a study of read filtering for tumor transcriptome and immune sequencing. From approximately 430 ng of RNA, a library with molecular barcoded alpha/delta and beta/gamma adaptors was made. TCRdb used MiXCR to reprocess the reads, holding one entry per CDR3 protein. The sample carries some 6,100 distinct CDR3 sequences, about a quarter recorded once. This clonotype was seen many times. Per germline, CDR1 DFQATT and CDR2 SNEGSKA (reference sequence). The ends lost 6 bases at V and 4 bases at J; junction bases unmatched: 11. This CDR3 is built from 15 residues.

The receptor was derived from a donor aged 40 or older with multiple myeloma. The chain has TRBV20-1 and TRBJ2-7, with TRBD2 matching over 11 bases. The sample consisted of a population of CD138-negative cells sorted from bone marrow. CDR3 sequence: CSARSGLAGGYEQYF. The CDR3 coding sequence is TGCAGTGCCCGCAGCGGGCTAGCGGGAGGTTACGAGCAGTACTTC.